This T cell receptor beta chain was found in a study of T cell responses to AZD1222 COVID-19 vaccine. The germline V gene has CDR1 SNHLY and CDR2 FYNNEI. The CDR3 sequence is 14 residues long. V dropped 3 bases and J dropped 0 bases, with 5 bases sitting between them. Study-wide points: Targeting of unmutated variant regions was reportedly seen in nearly half of spike-specific TCRs.

The method was immunoSEQ multiplex PCR; TCRdb's version includes in-frame clones alone and lacks a portion of them. Here the sample spans around 140,000 clones, about 93% being singletons. For this clone: The antigen is not known.

This chain links TRBV2 with TRBJ1-4; D gene ambiguous. This receptor was taken from an adult in good health. The input for sequencing was peripheral blood, taken on day 0 of AZD1222 vaccination. This CDR3 reads CASSDQTTNEKLFF. Here the CDR3 DNA reads TGTGCCAGCAGTGACCAGACAACTAATGAAAAACTGTTTTTT.